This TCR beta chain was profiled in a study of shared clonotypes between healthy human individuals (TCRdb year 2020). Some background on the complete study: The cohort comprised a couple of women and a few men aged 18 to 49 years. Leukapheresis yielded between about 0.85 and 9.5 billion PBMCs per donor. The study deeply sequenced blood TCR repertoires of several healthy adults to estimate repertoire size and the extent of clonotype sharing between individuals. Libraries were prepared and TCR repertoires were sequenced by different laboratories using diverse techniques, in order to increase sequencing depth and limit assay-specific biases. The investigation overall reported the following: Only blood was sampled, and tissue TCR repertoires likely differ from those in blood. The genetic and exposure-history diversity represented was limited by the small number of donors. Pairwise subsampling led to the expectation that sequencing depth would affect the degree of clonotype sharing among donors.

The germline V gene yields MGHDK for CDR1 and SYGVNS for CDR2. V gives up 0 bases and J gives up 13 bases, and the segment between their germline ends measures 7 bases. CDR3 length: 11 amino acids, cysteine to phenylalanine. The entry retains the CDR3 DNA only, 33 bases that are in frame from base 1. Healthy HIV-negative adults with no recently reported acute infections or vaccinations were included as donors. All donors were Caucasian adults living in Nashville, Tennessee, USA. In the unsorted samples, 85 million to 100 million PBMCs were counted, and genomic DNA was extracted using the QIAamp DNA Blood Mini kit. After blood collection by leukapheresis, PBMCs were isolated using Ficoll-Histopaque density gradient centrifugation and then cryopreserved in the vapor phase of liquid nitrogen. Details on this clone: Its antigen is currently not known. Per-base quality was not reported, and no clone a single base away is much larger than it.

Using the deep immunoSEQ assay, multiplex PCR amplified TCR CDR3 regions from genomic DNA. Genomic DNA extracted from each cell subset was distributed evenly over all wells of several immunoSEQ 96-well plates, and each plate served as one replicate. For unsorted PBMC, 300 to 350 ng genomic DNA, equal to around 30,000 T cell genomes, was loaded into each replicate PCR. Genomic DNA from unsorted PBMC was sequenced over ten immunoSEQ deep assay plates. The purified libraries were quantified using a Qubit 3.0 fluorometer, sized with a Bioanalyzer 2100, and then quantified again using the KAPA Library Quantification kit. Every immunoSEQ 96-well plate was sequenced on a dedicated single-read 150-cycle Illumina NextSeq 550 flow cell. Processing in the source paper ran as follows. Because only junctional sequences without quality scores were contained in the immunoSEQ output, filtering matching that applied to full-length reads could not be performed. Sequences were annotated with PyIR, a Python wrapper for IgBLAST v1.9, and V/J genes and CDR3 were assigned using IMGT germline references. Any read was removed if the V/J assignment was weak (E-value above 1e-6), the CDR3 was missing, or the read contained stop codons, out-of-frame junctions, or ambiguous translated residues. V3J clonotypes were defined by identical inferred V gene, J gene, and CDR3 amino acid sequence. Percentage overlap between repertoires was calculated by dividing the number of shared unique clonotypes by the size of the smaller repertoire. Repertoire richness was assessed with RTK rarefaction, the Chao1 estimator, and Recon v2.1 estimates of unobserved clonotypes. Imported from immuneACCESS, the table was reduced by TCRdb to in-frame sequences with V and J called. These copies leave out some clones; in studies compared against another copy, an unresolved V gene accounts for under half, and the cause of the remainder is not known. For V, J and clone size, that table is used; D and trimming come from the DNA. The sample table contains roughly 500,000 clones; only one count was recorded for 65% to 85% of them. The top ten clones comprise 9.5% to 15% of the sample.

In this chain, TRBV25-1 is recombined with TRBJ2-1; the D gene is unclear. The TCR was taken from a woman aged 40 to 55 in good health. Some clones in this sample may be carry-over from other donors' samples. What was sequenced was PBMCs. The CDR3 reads CASSEYSNQFF. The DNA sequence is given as TGTGCCAGCAGTGAATATTCTAATCAGTTCTTC.